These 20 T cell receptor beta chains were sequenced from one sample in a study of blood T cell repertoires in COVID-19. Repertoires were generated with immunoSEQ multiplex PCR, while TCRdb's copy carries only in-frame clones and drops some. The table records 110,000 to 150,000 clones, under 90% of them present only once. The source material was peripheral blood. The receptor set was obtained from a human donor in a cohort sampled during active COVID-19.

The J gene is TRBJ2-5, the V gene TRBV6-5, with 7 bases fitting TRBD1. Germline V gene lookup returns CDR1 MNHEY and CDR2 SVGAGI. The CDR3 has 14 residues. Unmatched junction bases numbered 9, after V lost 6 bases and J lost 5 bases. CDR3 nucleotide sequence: TGTGCCAGCAGGGCCACAGGGGATTGGGAGACCCAGTACTTC. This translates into CASRATGDWETQYF.

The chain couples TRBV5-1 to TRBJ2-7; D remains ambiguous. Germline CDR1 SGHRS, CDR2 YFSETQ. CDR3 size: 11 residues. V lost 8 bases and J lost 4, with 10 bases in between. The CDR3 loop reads CARGGPYEQYV. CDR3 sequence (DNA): TGCGCCAGGGGTGGGCCGTACGAGCAGTACGTC.

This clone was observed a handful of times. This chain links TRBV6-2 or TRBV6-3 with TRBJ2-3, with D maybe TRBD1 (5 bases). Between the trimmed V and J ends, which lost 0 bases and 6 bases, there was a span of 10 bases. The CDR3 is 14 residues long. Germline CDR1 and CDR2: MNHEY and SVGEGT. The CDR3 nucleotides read TGTGCCAGCAGTTACTCTCAGGGATCGGATACGCAGTATTTT. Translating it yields CASSYSQGSDTQYF.

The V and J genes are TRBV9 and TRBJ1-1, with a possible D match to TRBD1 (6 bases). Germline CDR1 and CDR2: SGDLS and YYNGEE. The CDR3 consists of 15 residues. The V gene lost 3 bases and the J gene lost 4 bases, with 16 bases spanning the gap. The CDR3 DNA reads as TGTGCCAGCAGCGCTGATACAGGGCGCGGCACTGAAGCTTTCTTT. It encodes CASSADTGRGTEAFF.

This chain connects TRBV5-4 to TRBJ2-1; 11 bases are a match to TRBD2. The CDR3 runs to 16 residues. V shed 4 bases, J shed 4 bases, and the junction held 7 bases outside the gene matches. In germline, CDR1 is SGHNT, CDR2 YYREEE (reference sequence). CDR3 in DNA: TGTGCCAGCAGCGGAGCTAGCGGGGGGTTATACAATGAGCAGTTCTTC. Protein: CASSGASGGLYNEQFF. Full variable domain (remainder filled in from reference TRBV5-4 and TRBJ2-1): ETGVTQSPTHLIKTRGQQVTLRCSSQSGHNTVSWYQQALGQGPQFIFQYYREEENGRGNFPPRFSGLQFPNYSSELNVNALELDDSALYLCASSGASGGLYNEQFFGPGTRLTVL.

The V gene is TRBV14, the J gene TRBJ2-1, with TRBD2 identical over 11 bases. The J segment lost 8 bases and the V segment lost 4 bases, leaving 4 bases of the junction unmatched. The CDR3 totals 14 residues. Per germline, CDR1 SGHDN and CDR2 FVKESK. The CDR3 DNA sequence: TGTGCCAGCAGCCGTTTAGCGGGAGGGTATGAGCAGTTCTTC. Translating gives CASSRLAGGYEQFF.

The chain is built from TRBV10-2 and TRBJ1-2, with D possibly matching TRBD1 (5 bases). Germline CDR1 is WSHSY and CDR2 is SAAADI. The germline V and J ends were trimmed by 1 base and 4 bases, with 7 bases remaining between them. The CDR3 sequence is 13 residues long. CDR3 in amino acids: CASSEFDSYGYTF. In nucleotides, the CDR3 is TGCGCCAGCAGTGAGTTCGACAGCTATGGCTACACCTTC.

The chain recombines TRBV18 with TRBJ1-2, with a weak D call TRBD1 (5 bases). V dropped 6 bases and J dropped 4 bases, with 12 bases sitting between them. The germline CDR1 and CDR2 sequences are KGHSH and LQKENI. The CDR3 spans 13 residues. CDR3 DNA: TGTGCCAGCTCGCCCGACAGAACCTATGGCTACACCTTC. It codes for CASSPDRTYGYTF.

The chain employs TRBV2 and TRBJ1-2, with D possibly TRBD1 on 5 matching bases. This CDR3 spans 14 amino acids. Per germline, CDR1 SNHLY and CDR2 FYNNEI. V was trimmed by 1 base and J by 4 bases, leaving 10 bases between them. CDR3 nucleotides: TGTGCCAGCAGTGAAGTCGGCCAGGGCTATGGCTACACCTTC. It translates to CASSEVGQGYGYTF.

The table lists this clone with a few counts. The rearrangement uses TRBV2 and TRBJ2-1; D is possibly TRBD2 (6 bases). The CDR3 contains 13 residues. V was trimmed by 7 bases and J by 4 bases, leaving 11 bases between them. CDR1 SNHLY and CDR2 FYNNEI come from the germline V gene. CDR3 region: CASKRADYNEQFF. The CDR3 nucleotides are TGTGCCAGCAAGCGGGCGGATTACAATGAGCAGTTCTTC.

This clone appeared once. The CDR3 sequence: CATSDTSSGRHNEQFF. The CDR3 nucleotides are TGTGCCACCAGTGACACCTCTAGCGGGAGGCACAATGAGCAGTTCTTC. The J gene is TRBJ2-1, the V gene TRBV24-1; 11 bases match TRBD2. The CDR3 is 16 amino acids. V lost 4 bases, J lost 5 bases, and 6 bases stayed unmatched. CDR1 KGHDR and CDR2 SFDVKD come from the germline V gene.

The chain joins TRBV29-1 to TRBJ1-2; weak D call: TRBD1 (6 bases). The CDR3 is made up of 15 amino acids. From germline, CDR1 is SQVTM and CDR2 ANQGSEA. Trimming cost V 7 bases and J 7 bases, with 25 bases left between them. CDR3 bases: TGCAGCGCCGCATACACAGGGCGAGGGACGTCTGGCTACACCTTC. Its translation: CSAAYTGRGTSGYTF.

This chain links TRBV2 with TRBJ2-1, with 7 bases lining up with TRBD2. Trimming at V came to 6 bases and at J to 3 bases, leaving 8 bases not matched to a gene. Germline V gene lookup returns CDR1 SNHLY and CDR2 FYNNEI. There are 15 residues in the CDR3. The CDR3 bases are TGTGCCAGCAGCGTCTCCTGGGGGGGCTACAATGAGCAGTTCTTC. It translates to CASSVSWGGYNEQFF.

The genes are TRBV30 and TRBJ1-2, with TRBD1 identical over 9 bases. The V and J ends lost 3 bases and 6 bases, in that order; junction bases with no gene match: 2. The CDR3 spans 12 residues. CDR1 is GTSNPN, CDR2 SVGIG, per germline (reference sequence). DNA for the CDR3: TGTGCCTGGAGAAGGACAGGGGATGGCTACACCTTC. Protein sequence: CAWRRTGDGYTF. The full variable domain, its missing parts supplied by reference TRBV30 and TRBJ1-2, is SQTIHQWPATLVQPVGSPLSLECTVEGTSNPNLYWYRQAAGRGLQLLFYSVGIGQISSEVPQNLSASRPQDRQFILSSKKLLLSDSGFYLCAWRRTGDGYTFGSGTRLTVV.

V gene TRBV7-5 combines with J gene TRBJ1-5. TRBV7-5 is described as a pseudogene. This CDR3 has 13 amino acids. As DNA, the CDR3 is TGTGTCAGAAGGGAGTTTAGCAATCAGCCCCAGCATTTT. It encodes CVRREFSNQPQHF.

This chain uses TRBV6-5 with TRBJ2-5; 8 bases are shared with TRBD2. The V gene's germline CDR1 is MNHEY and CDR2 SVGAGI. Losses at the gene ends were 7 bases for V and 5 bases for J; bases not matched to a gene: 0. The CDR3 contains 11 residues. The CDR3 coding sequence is TGTGCCAGCACGGGGGGGGAGACCCAGTACTTC. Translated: CASTGGETQYF.

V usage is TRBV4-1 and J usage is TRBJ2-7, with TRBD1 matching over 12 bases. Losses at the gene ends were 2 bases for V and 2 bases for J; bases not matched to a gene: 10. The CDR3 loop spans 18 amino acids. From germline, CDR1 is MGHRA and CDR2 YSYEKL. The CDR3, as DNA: TGCGCCAGCAGCCAACCGGGACAGGGGGCTCTATCCCCCTACGAGCAGTACTTC. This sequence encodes CASSQPGQGALSPYEQYF.

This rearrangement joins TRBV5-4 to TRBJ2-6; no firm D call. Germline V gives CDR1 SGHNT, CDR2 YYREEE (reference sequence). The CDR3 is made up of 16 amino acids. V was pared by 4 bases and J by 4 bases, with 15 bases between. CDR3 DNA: TGTGCCAGCAGCCCGCTCGCGGAATCCGGGGCCAACGTCCTGACTTTC. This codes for CASSPLAESGANVLTF.

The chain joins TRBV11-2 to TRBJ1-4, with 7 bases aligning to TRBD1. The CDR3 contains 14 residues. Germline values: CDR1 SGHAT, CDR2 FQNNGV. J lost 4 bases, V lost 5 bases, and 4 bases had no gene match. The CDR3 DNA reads TGTGCCAGCAGCATCGACAGGGTTAATGAAAAACTGTTTTTT. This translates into CASSIDRVNEKLFF.

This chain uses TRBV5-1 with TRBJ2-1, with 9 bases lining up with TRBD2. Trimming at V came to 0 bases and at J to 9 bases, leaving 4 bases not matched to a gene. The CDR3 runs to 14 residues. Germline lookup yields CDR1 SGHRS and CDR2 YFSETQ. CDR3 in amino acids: CASSLVSGRSEQFF. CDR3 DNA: TGCGCCAGCAGCTTGGTTAGCGGGAGAAGTGAGCAGTTCTTC.